These 24 T cell receptor beta chains came from one sample sequenced in a study of cytomegalovirus exposure and HLA in healthy donors. The primer mix had 60 Vbeta and 13 Jbeta primers. Sequencing used immunoSEQ multiplex PCR; TCRdb keeps in-frame clones, though not all of them. The table has approximately 290,000 clones, about four fifths seen once. The sequenced material came from PBMCs. The receptor source for this set is a girl aged 2-10 years in good health and CMV-seronegative.

The chain is built from TRBV28 and TRBJ1-6, with 9 bases aligning to TRBD1. This CDR3 contains 12 residues. Germline V gene lookup returns CDR1 MDHEN and CDR2 SYDVKM. The J segment lost 12 bases and the V segment lost 5 bases, leaving 2 bases of the junction unmatched. In DNA form, the CDR3 reads TGTGCCAGCAGTCAGGACAGGGGACCCCTCCACTTT. Translation: CASSQDRGPLHF. Together with reference TRBV28 and TRBJ1-6, the CDR3 gives the full variable domain: DVKVTQSSRYLVKRTGEKVFLECVQDMDHENMFWYRQDPGLGLRLIYFSYDVKMKEKGDIPEGYSVSREKKERFSLILESASTNQTSMYLCASSQDRGPLHFGNGTRLTVT.

The sample holds one count of this clone. V usage is TRBV10-3 and J usage is TRBJ2-6, with D tentatively TRBD2 (6 bases). The CDR3 spans 17 residues. V was pared by 5 bases and J by 2 bases, with 16 bases between. Looked up from germline, CDR1 is ENHRY and CDR2 is SYGVKD. The CDR3 protein is CAISRLEWVAGANVLTF. The CDR3 DNA is TGTGCCATCAGTCGACTAGAATGGGTGGCTGGGGCCAACGTCCTGACTTTC.

The chain links TRBV25-1 to TRBJ1-2, with 7 bases aligning to TRBD1. The CDR3 runs 15 residues. The V segment lost 3 bases and the J segment 4 bases; nucleotides outside the gene matches: 8. From germline, CDR1 is MGHDK and CDR2 SYGVNS. CDR3 residues: CASSDFTAGGYGYTF. For the CDR3, the DNA is TGTGCCAGCAGTGATTTTACCGCAGGGGGCTATGGCTACACCTTC.

This clone came up once. The J gene is TRBJ2-7, the V gene TRBV10-3; D may be TRBD2 (6 bases). Germline CDR1 reads ENHRY; CDR2 reads SYGVKD. Trimming stripped 2 bases from V and 3 bases from J, with 11 bases between. This CDR3 comprises 14 residues. CDR3: CAISEPRGIYEQYF. CDR3 sequence (DNA): TGTGCCATCAGTGAGCCCCGGGGGATCTACGAGCAGTACTTC.

This clone was counted a few times. The CDR3 here is CASSHTAGQGGDTQYF. DNA for the CDR3: TGTGCCAGCAGCCACACGGCGGGACAGGGTGGAGATACGCAGTATTTT. The chain recombines TRBV6-4 with TRBJ2-3, with TRBD1 matching over 9 bases. The trim removed 6 bases at V and 5 bases at J, leaving 12 bases unmatched. From germline, CDR1 is MRHNA and CDR2 SNTAGT. The CDR3 has 16 amino acids.

This clone has more than one count but fewer than ten. The V and J genes are TRBV10-3 and TRBJ2-1; 12 bases fit TRBD2. V gave up 8 bases and J gave up 2 bases; unmatched junction bases: 4. The CDR3 is 15 amino acids. The germline CDR1 and CDR2 sequences are ENHRY and SYGVKD. CDR3 residues: CAIGLAGKTYNEQFF. The CDR3 nucleotides are TGTGCCATCGGACTAGCGGGAAAAACCTACAATGAGCAGTTCTTC.

The CDR3 nucleotides read TGTGCCAGCAGCTTACAGGGGGGTTCTAACTATGGCTACACCTTC. This gives the protein CASSLQGGSNYGYTF. V is TRBV5-4 and J is TRBJ1-2; 8 bases map to TRBD1. The CDR3 is made up of 15 amino acids. Germline CDR1 reads SGHNT; CDR2 reads YYREEE (reference sequence). With V trimmed by 2 bases and J by 0 bases, 3 bases remained unmatched. The full variable domain, rest sourced from reference TRBV5-4 and TRBJ1-2, is ETGVTQSPTHLIKTRGQQVTLRCSSQSGHNTVSWYQQALGQGPQFIFQYYREEENGRGNFPPRFSGLQFPNYSSELNVNALELDDSALYLCASSLQGGSNYGYTFGSGTRLTVV.

The chain joins TRBV5-1 to TRBJ2-5; D perhaps matches TRBD2 (6 bases). The V and J ends lost 3 bases and 4 bases respectively, with 16 bases between them. Germline CDR1 reads SGHRS; CDR2 reads YFSETQ. The CDR3 covers 15 residues. The chain's CDR3 is CASSSIQATRETQYF. The CDR3 nucleotides are TGCGCCAGCAGCTCCATTCAGGCGACTAGAGAGACCCAGTACTTC.

Written as DNA, the CDR3 is TGTGCCATCAGGGGGACTGAGATGAACACTGAAGCTTTCTTT. Encoded protein: CAIRGTEMNTEAFF. This chain uses TRBV10-3 with TRBJ1-1; possibly TRBD1 for D (5 bases). The CDR3 has 14 amino acids. V shed 6 bases and J shed 0 bases, with 11 bases lying between them. From germline, CDR1 is ENHRY and CDR2 SYGVKD.

The chain joins TRBV15 to TRBJ2-2; D is unclear. CDR3 length: 16 residues. CDR1 is LNHNV, CDR2 YYDKDF, per germline (reference sequence). Trimming shortened V by 1 base and J by 3 bases, and 12 bases separated the two germline ends. The CDR3 bases are TGTGCCACCAGCAGAGTCTCTATGATCGACACCGGGGAGCTGTTTTTT. This translates into CATSRVSMIDTGELFF.

The chain uses TRBV4-1 and TRBJ2-1; 8 nucleotides match TRBD2. With V trimmed by 1 base and J by 7 bases, 6 bases remained unmatched. Germline V gene data show CDR1 as MGHRA and CDR2 as YSYEKL. The CDR3 runs 15 residues. In DNA form, the CDR3 reads TGCGCCAGCAGCCAAGGCCGGACTAGCAGGAATGAGCAGTTCTTC. This translates into CASSQGRTSRNEQFF.

V and J are TRBV20-1 and TRBJ1-2, with D maybe TRBD1 (6 bases). CDR1 is DFQATT, CDR2 SNEGSKA, per germline (reference sequence). V dropped 4 bases and J dropped 14 bases, with 17 bases sitting between them. The CDR3 consists of 11 residues. CDR3 in amino acids: CSATDRNRRTF. The CDR3 nucleotides are TGCAGTGCTACGGACAGAAATCGGAGGACCTTC.

The CDR3 DNA is TGTGCCAGCAGCCCTACGGACAGGAGGGAAGCTTTCTTT. It encodes CASSPTDRREAFF. The rearrangement links TRBV6-6 to TRBJ1-1; 7 nucleotides align to TRBD1. Germline V lookup: CDR1 MNHNY, CDR2 SVGAGI (reference sequence). The CDR3 is 13 residues long. The V segment lost 6 bases and the J segment 8 bases; nucleotides outside the gene matches: 9.

The V gene is TRBV7-9, the J gene TRBJ2-5, with 11 bases fitting TRBD2. This CDR3 region has 15 residues. V was pared by 5 bases and J by 4 bases, with 6 bases of the junction left unmatched. Germline assignment: CDR1 SEHNR and CDR2 FQNEAQ (reference sequence). CDR3 in DNA: TGTGCCAGCAGCGCGGCCGGGACTAGCGGAGAGACCCAGTACTTC. Amino acids: CASSAAGTSGETQYF.

The chain couples TRBV7-9 to TRBJ2-7; TRBD2 is a possible D gene (7 bases). Trimming cost V 5 bases and J 3 bases, with 17 bases left between them. The CDR3 has 15 amino acids. Germline V gene data show CDR1 as SEHNR and CDR2 as FQNEAQ (reference sequence). CDR3 sequence reads: CASSLGGLVIYEQYF. As DNA, the CDR3 is TGTGCCAGCAGCCTCGGGGGGCTGGTTATCTACGAGCAGTACTTC.

The chain has TRBV30 and TRBJ2-5, with D possibly TRBD1 on 7 matching bases. V lost 4 bases, J lost 2 bases, and 11 bases lay in between. The CDR3 length is 13 residues. Per germline, CDR1 GTSNPN and CDR2 SVGIG (reference sequence). The CDR3 loop reads CAWKGAGQETQYF. The CDR3 DNA follows: TGTGCCTGGAAGGGGGCGGGACAAGAGACCCAGTACTTC.

V gene TRBV19 combines with J gene TRBJ2-7; 10 bases agree with TRBD2. CDR3 length: 16 residues. Losses at the gene ends were 5 bases for V and 0 bases for J; bases not matched to a gene: 7. CDR1 is LNHDA and CDR2 is SQIVND in the germline V gene (reference sequence). The CDR3 region has the DNA TGTGCCAGTAGTCCGGTTAGCGGGAGGCTCTCCTACGAGCAGTACTTC. This gives the protein CASSPVSGRLSYEQYF.

The chain employs TRBV5-1 and TRBJ2-1; TRBD2 agrees at 7 bases. The CDR3 totals 16 residues. CDR1 is SGHRS, CDR2 YFSETQ, per germline. Unmatched junction bases numbered 14, after V lost 1 base and J lost 10 bases. CDR3: CASSLSGGSPGGEQFF. The CDR3 DNA sequence: TGCGCCAGCAGCTTGTCTGGCGGGAGCCCGGGTGGGGAGCAGTTCTTC. Full variable domain (remainder filled in from reference TRBV5-1 and TRBJ2-1): KAGVTQTPRYLIKTRGQQVTLSCSPISGHRSVSWYQQTPGQGLQFLFEYFSETQRNKGNFPGRFSGRQFSNSRSEMNVSTLELGDSALYLCASSLSGGSPGGEQFFGPGTRLTVL.

The chain recombines TRBV29-1 with TRBJ1-2; D perhaps matches TRBD1 (5 bases). V was trimmed by 0 bases and J by 5 bases, leaving 16 bases between them. CDR3 size: 15 residues. CDR1 is SQVTM, CDR2 ANQGSEA, per germline. The CDR3 nucleotides are TGCAGCGTTGAAGACCCCAGGGCTCCTCTGTATGGCTACACCTTC. Amino acid sequence: CSVEDPRAPLYGYTF.

DNA of the CDR3: TGTGCCAGCAGCTCAGCGGGAGGCCCAGATACGCAGTATTTT. Amino acids: CASSSAGGPDTQYF. The chain couples TRBV7-3 to TRBJ2-3; 9 bases fit TRBD2. This CDR3 comprises 14 residues. Germline V gene lookup returns CDR1 SGHTA and CDR2 FQGTGA. The trim removed 4 bases at V and 4 bases at J, leaving 3 bases unmatched.

The gene calls are TRBV2 and TRBJ1-1, with D unclear. CDR1 is SNHLY and CDR2 is FYNNEI in the germline V gene. V was cut by 4 bases and J by 4 bases, with 10 bases left in between. The CDR3 is made up of 13 amino acids. DNA for the CDR3: TGTGCCAGCAGTGTCGAGGGAGGCACTGAAGCTTTCTTT. It is translated as CASSVEGGTEAFF.

The chain links TRBV7-9 to TRBJ2-7; the match to TRBD2 covers 7 bases. CDR3 length: 15 amino acids. V lost 0 bases and J lost 3; bases outside the gene matches: 5. Germline loops: CDR1 SEHNR, CDR2 FQNEAQ (reference sequence). For the CDR3, the DNA is TGTGCCAGCAGCTTAGCGTTGGGGGAGGGCTACGAGCAGTACTTC. Translation: CASSLALGEGYEQYF.

The chain couples TRBV6-6 to TRBJ2-7; no clear D. Germline V gene sequence: CDR1 MNHNY, CDR2 SVGAGI (reference sequence). The CDR3 covers 12 residues. V was trimmed by 10 bases and J by 3 bases, leaving 13 bases between them. CDR3 amino acids: CAIGAADYEQYF. CDR3 nucleotides: TGTGCCATTGGAGCTGCGGACTACGAGCAGTACTTC.

The chain recombines TRBV28 with TRBJ1-2; D might be TRBD1 (6 bases). Looked up from germline, CDR1 is MDHEN and CDR2 is SYDVKM. The CDR3 is 16 amino acids. The V gene lost 0 bases and the J gene lost 5 bases, with 16 bases spanning the gap. The CDR3 coding sequence is TGTGCCAGCAGTTTATGGAGGGGACATCCCCCATATGGCTACACCTTC. Encoded protein: CASSLWRGHPPYGYTF.